The rows below give T cell receptor beta chains drawn from one sample of a study of T cell responses to AZD1222 COVID-19 vaccine. Assay: immunoSEQ multiplex PCR; the TCRdb copy retains only in-frame clones and omits some. The sample shows about 150,000 clones, about 91% of them seen only once. Sample: peripheral blood, taken 28 days after the second AZD1222 dose. These receptors were taken from an adult who received the AZD1222 COVID-19 vaccine. Both conserved end residues are part of each CDR3. The D gene is left open where the match is weak. Clone size, where shown, is once, few, many, or a class for clones that have expanded.

abundance: .; j_gene: TRBJ2-1; v_gene: TRBV19; d_gene: .; CDR3aa: CASSIDPSDGTRGDEQFF; CDR3nt: TGTGCCAGTAGTATTGACCCATCGGATGGGACTCGGGGCGATGAGCAGTTCTTC
abundance: .; j_gene: TRBJ1-1; v_gene: TRBV29-1; d_gene: .; CDR3aa: CSVVPLFRNTEAFF; CDR3nt: TGCAGCGTTGTGCCCCTCTTTCGGAACACTGAAGCTTTCTTT
abundance: .; j_gene: TRBJ1-2; v_gene: TRBV4-2; d_gene: .; CDR3aa: CASSQTAANYGYTF; CDR3nt: TGTGCCAGCAGCCAGACCGCCGCTAACTATGGCTACACCTTC
abundance: .; j_gene: TRBJ2-7; v_gene: TRBV3-1/TRBV3-2; d_gene: .; CDR3aa: CASSQGPATYEQYF; CDR3nt: TGTGCCAGCAGCCAAGGACCGGCAACTTACGAGCAGTACTTC
abundance: once; j_gene: TRBJ1-2; v_gene: TRBV5-6; d_gene: .; CDR3aa: CASSLGQIFYGYTF; CDR3nt: TGTGCCAGCAGCTTGGGGCAGATCTTCTATGGCTACACCTTC
abundance: few; j_gene: TRBJ1-2; v_gene: TRBV29-1; d_gene: .; CDR3aa: CSAQGGHGYTF; CDR3nt: TGCAGCGCCCAAGGGGGGCATGGCTACACCTTC
abundance: .; j_gene: TRBJ2-2; v_gene: TRBV7-2; d_gene: .; CDR3aa: CASSLAFYTGELFF; CDR3nt: TGTGCCAGCAGCTTAGCATTTTACACCGGGGAGCTGTTTTTT
abundance: .; j_gene: TRBJ2-1; v_gene: TRBV9; d_gene: .; CDR3aa: CASSVLASPISYNEQFF; CDR3nt: TGTGCCAGCAGCGTCCTAGCGTCACCGATATCCTACAATGAGCAGTTCTTC
abundance: once; j_gene: TRBJ1-3; v_gene: TRBV3-1/TRBV3-2; d_gene: .; CDR3aa: CASSQAAGNTIYF; CDR3nt: TGTGCCAGCAGCCAAGCTGCTGGAAACACCATATATTTT
abundance: .; j_gene: TRBJ2-7; v_gene: TRBV7-8; d_gene: .; CDR3aa: CASSLPGEQYF; CDR3nt: TGTGCCAGCAGCTTGCCCGGCGAGCAGTACTTC
abundance: .; j_gene: TRBJ2-7; v_gene: TRBV11-1; d_gene: .; CDR3aa: CASSLAPQDSSYEQYF; CDR3nt: TGTGCCAGCAGCTTAGCGCCCCAGGACTCCTCCTACGAGCAGTACTTC
abundance: .; j_gene: TRBJ1-5; v_gene: TRBV19; d_gene: TRBD1; CDR3aa: CASSILRQGARQPQHF; CDR3nt: TGTGCCAGTAGTATCCTTCGACAGGGGGCTCGGCAGCCCCAGCATTTT
abundance: .; j_gene: TRBJ1-1; v_gene: TRBV6-5; d_gene: .; CDR3aa: CASSNTRGNTEAFF; CDR3nt: TGTGCCAGCAGTAACACGAGGGGGAACACTGAAGCTTTCTTT
abundance: .; j_gene: TRBJ1-3; v_gene: TRBV18; d_gene: TRBD1; CDR3aa: CASSPGTGLGNTIYF; CDR3nt: TGTGCCAGCTCGCCAGGGACAGGCCTAGGAAACACCATATATTTT
abundance: .; j_gene: TRBJ1-1; v_gene: TRBV5-6; d_gene: .; CDR3aa: CASSRKGSKNTEAFF; CDR3nt: TGTGCCAGCAGCCGGAAGGGCAGCAAGAACACTGAAGCTTTCTTT
abundance: few; j_gene: TRBJ1-2; v_gene: TRBV20-1; d_gene: .; CDR3aa: CSASPNHYGYTF; CDR3nt: TGCAGTGCTAGTCCGAACCACTATGGCTACACCTTC
abundance: .; j_gene: TRBJ2-7; v_gene: TRBV19; d_gene: TRBD1; CDR3aa: CASSGTEYEQYF; CDR3nt: TGTGCCAGTAGCGGGACAGAATACGAGCAGTACTTC
abundance: few; j_gene: TRBJ1-5; v_gene: TRBV19; d_gene: .; CDR3aa: CASSANRDQPQHF; CDR3nt: TGTGCCAGTAGTGCGAACAGGGATCAGCCCCAGCATTTT
abundance: .; j_gene: TRBJ1-1; v_gene: TRBV4-1; d_gene: TRBD1; CDR3aa: CASSKTGLPMNTEAFF; CDR3nt: TGCGCCAGCAGCAAGACAGGGCTACCTATGAACACTGAAGCTTTCTTT
abundance: .; j_gene: TRBJ2-5; v_gene: TRBV9; d_gene: .; CDR3aa: CASSVDAVRETQYF; CDR3nt: TGTGCCAGCAGCGTAGATGCAGTACGAGAGACCCAGTACTTC
abundance: .; j_gene: TRBJ1-2; v_gene: TRBV14; d_gene: .; CDR3aa: CASSRRGDFGYTF; CDR3nt: TGTGCCAGCAGCCGACGAGGGGACTTTGGCTACACCTTC
abundance: few; j_gene: TRBJ2-2; v_gene: TRBV19; d_gene: TRBD2; CDR3aa: CASSPGGASGELFF; CDR3nt: TGTGCCAGTAGTCCCGGGGGGGCCTCTGGGGAGCTGTTTTTT